These T cell receptor beta chains were read from a single sample in a study of blood T cell repertoires in COVID-19. The protocol was immunoSEQ multiplex PCR, while the TCRdb copy is restricted to in-frame clones and leaves out a portion. The sample lists roughly 50,000 clones, around 91% seen once, with roughly 13% in the top ten. Sequenced: peripheral blood. Receptors were obtained from an older woman with active COVID-19. Both conserved end residues are part of each CDR3. The D gene is left open where the match is weak. Some rows have no size entry. The others give once, few or many, or a class for an expanded clone.

size,D,V,J,CDR3,DNA
NA,NA,TRBV5-1,TRBJ1-1,CASSLGAQYLEAFF,TGCGCCAGCAGCTTGGGGGCGCAGTATCTCGAAGCTTTCTTT
NA,TRBD2,TRBV10-3,TRBJ2-1,CAISSLAGPYNEQFF,TGTGCCATCAGTTCACTAGCGGGTCCCTACAATGAGCAGTTCTTC
NA,TRBD2,TRBV2,TRBJ2-1,CASSEALRGGANEQFF,TGTGCCAGCAGTGAAGCCCTACGGGGGGGAGCCAATGAGCAGTTCTTC
NA,TRBD1,TRBV30,TRBJ2-7,CAWRGQGEDEQYF,TGTGCCTGGCGCGGACAGGGTGAAGACGAGCAGTACTTC
NA,NA,TRBV12-3/TRBV12-4,TRBJ2-3,CASSLSRTQYF,TGTGCCAGCAGTTTGAGTCGTACGCAGTATTTT
NA,TRBD1,TRBV5-6,TRBJ1-5,CASSRGQGINQPQHF,TGTGCCAGCAGCCGGGGACAGGGGATCAATCAGCCCCAGCATTTT
NA,NA,TRBV11-2,TRBJ1-1,CASRPMGRQGGTEAFF,TGTGCCAGCAGACCAATGGGGAGGCAGGGAGGGACTGAAGCTTTCTTT
NA,TRBD1,TRBV19,TRBJ1-2,CASSASDRDYGYTF,TGTGCCAGTAGTGCGTCAGACAGGGACTATGGCTACACCTTC
NA,NA,TRBV25-1,TRBJ2-3,CASKAGESDTQYF,TGTGCCAGCAAAGCTGGAGAATCAGATACGCAGTATTTT
few,NA,TRBV10-3,TRBJ1-5,CAISAQFNSNQPQHF,TGTGCCATCAGTGCCCAGTTTAATAGCAATCAGCCCCAGCATTTT
NA,TRBD2,TRBV7-9,TRBJ2-3,CASSPRGGFVDTQYF,TGTGCCAGCAGCCCCCGGGGGGGATTCGTAGATACGCAGTATTTT
NA,NA,TRBV30,TRBJ2-1,CAWRTRAGYNEQFF,TGTGCCTGGAGGACGAGGGCTGGGTACAATGAGCAGTTCTTC
NA,NA,TRBV15,TRBJ1-1,CATSRDLKSRGTEAFF,TGTGCCACCAGCAGAGACTTAAAATCTCGGGGGACTGAAGCTTTCTTT
once,NA,TRBV20-1,TRBJ2-3,CSASLSDTQYF,TGCAGTGCTAGCTTGTCAGATACGCAGTATTTT
NA,NA,TRBV7-2,TRBJ2-3,CASSLGGVGTDTQYF,TGTGCCAGCAGCTTAGGGGGGGTCGGCACAGATACGCAGTATTTT
few,TRBD1,TRBV6-5,TRBJ2-5,CASSTRTGSQYF,TGTGCCAGCAGCACTAGGACAGGGAGCCAGTACTTC
NA,NA,TRBV13,TRBJ1-1,CASSLGRSRRAEAFF,TGTGCCAGCAGCTTAGGCCGGTCACGGAGGGCTGAAGCTTTCTTT